These 23 T cell receptor beta chains originate from one sample sequenced in a study of blood T cell repertoires in COVID-19. Some clones are missing from TCRdb's copy, which holds only in-frame ones; the method was immunoSEQ multiplex PCR. The sample holds about 240,000 clones, 75% to 85% seen once. The sequenced sample was peripheral blood. These receptors originate from a human donor in a cohort sampled during active COVID-19.

The gene calls are TRBV5-1 and TRBJ2-6, with D possibly being TRBD2 (6 bases). The V and J ends lost 0 bases and 4 bases respectively, with 14 bases between them. Germline V CDR1 and CDR2: SGHRS, YFSETQ. There are 17 residues in the CDR3. CDR3 nucleotides: TGCGCCAGCAGCTTGGGCCCGGGGCGGGGAGGGGCCAACGTCCTGACTTTC. Protein product: CASSLGPGRGGANVLTF.

The rearrangement uses TRBV6-5 and TRBJ1-5; TRBD1 might be the D (5 bases). Deletions cut 7 bases from V and 1 base from J, with 11 bases between. This CDR3 has 14 amino acids. CDR1 MNHEY and CDR2 SVGAGI come from the germline V gene. The CDR3 DNA reads as TGTGCCAGCATGGCAGGGTCGAGCAATCAGCCCCAGCATTTT. It translates to CASMAGSSNQPQHF.

For the CDR3, the DNA is TGCGCCAGCAGTGACGAGAGGATTGAAGCTTTCTTT. Residues: CASSDERIEAFF. This rearrangement joins TRBV10-2 to TRBJ1-1, with no clear D. The germline V gene has CDR1 WSHSY and CDR2 SAAADI. The ends were cut back, 3 bases at V and 7 bases at J, with 9 bases in the middle. The CDR3 runs 12 residues.

The chain has TRBV9 and TRBJ1-3, with 8 bases identical to TRBD1. Losses at the gene ends were 3 bases for V and 4 bases for J; bases not matched to a gene: 6. This CDR3 region has 15 residues. CDR1 SGDLS and CDR2 YYNGEE come from the germline V gene. The CDR3 loop reads CASSAQGAAGNTIYF. For the CDR3, the DNA is TGTGCCAGCAGCGCTCAGGGGGCTGCAGGAAACACCATATATTTT.

This sequence joins TRBV6-6 and TRBJ2-7, with TRBD1 matching over 9 bases. Germline values: CDR1 MNHNY, CDR2 SVGAGI (reference sequence). CDR3 length equals 15 residues. Losses at the gene ends were 4 bases for V and 6 bases for J; bases not matched to a gene: 10. CDR3 DNA sequence: TGTGCCAGCAGTTCCCGGACAGGGGATTCGGCCGAGCAGTACTTC. This sequence encodes CASSSRTGDSAEQYF.

CDR3 nucleotides: TGTGCCACCAGCACGGGACAGGGAGGTTACGAGCAGTACTTC. Protein product: CATSTGQGGYEQYF. The chain carries TRBV15 and TRBJ2-7; TRBD1 agrees at 9 bases. This CDR3 is built from 14 residues. CDR1 is LNHNV, CDR2 YYDKDF, per germline (reference sequence). The trim removed 4 bases at V and 4 bases at J, leaving 5 bases unmatched.

This chain uses TRBV15 with TRBJ1-6, with TRBD1 identical over 7 bases. Germline CDR1 reads LNHNV; CDR2 reads YYDKDF (reference sequence). The CDR3 runs 13 residues. The CDR3 is CAIRLTGNSPLHF. The CDR3 region has the DNA TGTGCAATCCGGCTGACAGGGAATTCACCCCTCCACTTT. The full variable domain, completed using reference TRBV15 and TRBJ1-6, is DAMVIQNPRYQVTQFGKPVTLSCSQTLNHNVMYWYQQKSSQAPKLLFHYYDKDFNNEADTPDNFQSRRPNTSFCFLDIRSPGLGDTAMYLCAIRLTGNSPLHFGNGTRLTVT.

This clone has a handful of counts. This chain links TRBV9 with TRBJ1-1; 7 bases agree with TRBD1. After removal of 5 bases from V and 11 bases from J, the junction contained 15 bases not matched to a gene. The CDR3 is 14 residues long. Germline CDR1 is SGDLS and CDR2 is YYNGEE. The CDR3 here is CASSPYSGQPRAFF. The CDR3 nucleotides are TGTGCCAGCAGTCCATACTCGGGACAGCCAAGGGCTTTCTTT.

This clone showed up just a few times. The gene calls are TRBV18 and TRBJ1-3; maybe TRBD1 (5 bases). Germline V gene sequence: CDR1 KGHSH, CDR2 LQKENI. V dropped 6 bases and J dropped 0 bases, with 18 bases sitting between them. The CDR3 is 17 residues long. The CDR3 DNA reads as TGTGCCAGCTCCCGCGGGGCCTCTCCTCTCTCTGGAAACACCATATATTTT. Amino acid sequence: CASSRGASPLSGNTIYF.

V is TRBV6-5 and J is TRBJ1-6; D call uncertain. Germline lookup yields CDR1 MNHEY and CDR2 SVGAGI. CDR3 size: 16 residues. Trimming left V 0 bases short and J 8 bases short, with 14 bases between. CDR3 DNA: TGTGCCAGCAGTTACTCGAGGCCGGCAACACATTCACCCCTCCACTTT. The encoded protein is CASSYSRPATHSPLHF.

The genes are TRBV28 and TRBJ1-1, with D perhaps TRBD1 (5 bases). This CDR3 has 15 amino acids. V gave up 3 bases and J gave up 9 bases, with 20 bases separating them. The germline V gene has CDR1 MDHEN and CDR2 SYDVKM. The DNA of the CDR3 is TGTGCCAGCAGTTTGCTGATCGGGAGGGACCCGCAAGCTTTCTTT. Protein product: CASSLLIGRDPQAFF.

This clone was detected once. The rearrangement links TRBV7-9 to TRBJ1-3, with D hard to call. Trimming left V 1 base short and J 0 bases short, with 10 bases between. This CDR3 is 16 amino acids long. Germline CDR1 and CDR2: SEHNR and FQNEAQ (reference sequence). The chain's CDR3 is CASSLVSGISGNTIYF. CDR3 sequence (DNA): TGTGCCAGCAGCTTAGTCAGCGGCATCTCTGGAAACACCATATATTTT.

This clone occurred once. V and J are TRBV18 and TRBJ2-3, with D maybe TRBD1 (6 bases). CDR1 and CDR2 (germline): KGHSH, LQKENI. The CDR3 totals 16 residues. Trimming took 0 bases from V and 1 from J, leaving 11 bases between them. CDR3 coding DNA: TGTGCCAGCTCACCACCGGCACAGGGCGGCACAGATACGCAGTATTTT. Amino acids: CASSPPAQGGTDTQYF. The full variable domain, with the rest looked up from reference TRBV18 and TRBJ2-3, is NAGVMQNPRHLVRRRGQEARLRCSPMKGHSHVYWYRQLPEEGLKFMVYLQKENIIDESGMPKERFSAEFPKEGPSILRIQQVVRGDSAAYFCASSPPAQGGTDTQYFGPGTRLTVL.

The chain has TRBV6-6 and TRBJ2-2; weak D call: TRBD2 (6 bases). Germline V gene sequence: CDR1 MNHNY, CDR2 SVGAGI (reference sequence). V was shortened by 7 bases and J by 0 bases, with 9 bases between the two germline ends. The CDR3 totals 14 residues. The chain's CDR3 is CASKSGANTGELFF. In DNA, the CDR3 is TGTGCCAGCAAGTCGGGGGCGAACACCGGGGAGCTGTTTTTT.

This clone was seen repeatedly, ten times or more. The chain employs TRBV5-5 and TRBJ2-3; 9 nucleotides align to TRBD2. Germline lookup yields CDR1 SGHKS and CDR2 YYEKEE (reference sequence). CDR3 length: 15 residues. J lost 8 bases, V lost 5 bases, and 12 bases had no gene match. The CDR3 DNA follows: TGTGCCAGCAGTTCTTCTAGCGGGGCCCAGGGTACGCAGTATTTT. This sequence encodes CASSSSSGAQGTQYF.

V usage is TRBV10-3 and J usage is TRBJ2-1; 9 bases are shared with TRBD2. Trimming took 2 bases from V and 7 from J; bases not matched to a gene: 12. CDR3 length: 17 residues. The V gene's germline CDR1 is ENHRY and CDR2 SYGVKD. The CDR3 DNA follows: TGTGCCATCAGTGAGGGGGTGGGAACTAGCGGGTTGAATGAGCAGTTCTTC. Translated: CAISEGVGTSGLNEQFF.

In this sample, this clone turned up once. V is TRBV12-3 or TRBV12-4 and J is TRBJ2-5; D is unclear. V shed 2 bases and J shed 4 bases, with 5 bases lying between them. This CDR3 region has 12 residues. The CDR3 loop reads CASSLLGETQYF. CDR3 DNA sequence: TGTGCCAGCAGTTTACTCGGAGAGACCCAGTACTTC.

J is TRBJ2-2 and V is TRBV15; D is undetermined. V gave up 1 base and J gave up 6 bases, with 12 bases separating them. The CDR3 has 15 amino acids. From germline, CDR1 is LNHNV and CDR2 YYDKDF (reference sequence). DNA for the CDR3: TGTGCCACCAGCAGAGGTGGGCACAGTGCCGGGGAGCTGTTTTTT. Its translation is CATSRGGHSAGELFF.

The chain links TRBV11-2 to TRBJ2-1; 8 bases align to TRBD2. The length of the CDR3 is 16 residues. The ends lost 2 bases at V and 1 base at J; junction bases unmatched: 4. Germline V CDR1 and CDR2: SGHAT, FQNNGV. This chain's CDR3 is CASSLRGGKSYNEQFF. The CDR3 nucleotides read TGTGCCAGCAGCTTACGGGGGGGGAAATCCTACAATGAGCAGTTCTTC.

The V and J genes are TRBV5-3 and TRBJ2-5; no clear D gene. TRBV5-3 falls under the ORF class, with uncertain function. The CDR3 is 11 residues long. V was clipped by 0 bases and J by 5 bases, with 2 bases between them. This chain's CDR3 is CARSLAETQYF. The CDR3 nucleotides read TGTGCCAGAAGCTTGGCTGAGACCCAGTACTTC.

CDR3: CASSLRDLAGNSPLHF. The CDR3 bases are TGTGCCAGCAGCTTACGGGACCTAGCGGGTAATTCACCCCTCCACTTT. The chain employs TRBV11-2 and TRBJ1-6, with TRBD1 as a possible D gene (5 bases). Germline CDR1 is SGHAT and CDR2 is FQNNGV. The V end was cut by 2 bases, the J end by 6 bases, with 14 bases between. The CDR3 has 16 amino acids.

This clone showed up just once. The V call is TRBV12-3 or TRBV12-4, the J call TRBJ1-1; D call uncertain. V was trimmed by 4 bases and J by 3 bases, leaving 6 bases between them. The CDR3 length is 12 residues. The CDR3 spells CASSSRYTEAFF. Written as DNA, the CDR3 is TGTGCCAGCAGTTCCAGATACACTGAAGCTTTCTTT.

The rearrangement uses TRBV18 and TRBJ2-7, with D possibly TRBD1 on 5 matching bases. Trimming took off 5 bases at V and 3 bases at J, with 20 bases between the two ends. This CDR3 is built from 16 residues. Germline CDR1 is KGHSH and CDR2 is LQKENI. The CDR3 loop reads CASSSRQTVGRYEQYF. The CDR3 nucleotides are TGTGCCAGCTCAAGTAGACAGACCGTAGGTCGCTACGAGCAGTACTTC.